Below, one TCR beta chain is given with its context. These data are taken from a study of identical twins. TCRdb itself ran the 5' RACE reads through MiXCR, one entry per CDR3 protein. The data hold fewer than 900,000 distinct CDR3 sequences, with around 20% observed a single time. The CDR3 extends over 12 amino acids. Germline V gives CDR1 SGHVS, CDR2 FNYEAQ. Trimming left V 5 bases short and J 7 bases short, with 11 bases between. This sample was also put to use in a study of T cells expressing NK-cell markers.

The V call is TRBV7-6, the J call TRBJ1-2; D not certain. The clonotype originates from a woman aged 18-29 years in good health. Sequenced sample: PBMCs. The CDR3 sequence is CASSDQKRGYTF. The CDR3, as DNA: TGTGCCAGCAGCGATCAGAAGCGTGGCTACACCTTC. Looking up the rest from reference TRBV7-6 and TRBJ1-2 gives the full variable domain: GAGVSQSPRYKVTKRGQDVALRCDPISGHVSLYWYRQALGQGPEFLTYFNYEAQQDKSGLPNDRFSAERPEGSISTLTIQRTEQRDSAMYRCASSDQKRGYTFGSGTRLTVV.